The entry below describes one T cell receptor beta chain. The antigen remains unidentified. Trimming took 4 bases from V and 0 from J, leaving 12 bases between them. CDR1 is MNHNS and CDR2 is SASEGT in the germline V gene. The CDR3 runs 15 residues. The data were taken from a study of cytomegalovirus exposure and HLA in healthy donors. PCR amplification relied on 60 Vbeta primers (plus 13 Jbeta primers). The repertoire was sequenced with immunoSEQ multiplex PCR; TCRdb's copy has only in-frame clones and lacks some. Of 150,000 to 200,000 clones in the sample, 85% are singletons; the top ten hold approximately 2.2%. Study-level points and caveats: Later work showed greater clonal expansion in HLA-associated TCR beta chains than in equally common others. The study listed approximately 170 cytomegalovirus-associated TCR beta chains.

The receptor's source is a woman aged 50 to 60 in good health and CMV-seronegative. Sequencing was done on a sample of PBMCs. The genes are TRBV6-1 and TRBJ1-1; D might be TRBD1 (6 bases). The CDR3 coding sequence is TGTGCCAGCAGTGCGGACAGCCGCATGAACACTGAAGCTTTCTTT. Translating gives CASSADSRMNTEAFF.